Below, one TCR beta chain is given with its context. Its antigen is unknown. These data come from a study of T cell responses to AZD1222 COVID-19 vaccine. Measured with immunoSEQ multiplex PCR; TCRdb has only the in-frame clones, and not every one. The repertoire holds 180,000 or so clones, with 85% to 95% as singletons. Study results and caveats: Only five or six people who got AZD1222 tested seropositive at baseline. Repertoire samples came only from after the peak T cell response. Epitopes outside B.1.351 and B.1.1.7 mutated regions reportedly drew nearly half of spike TCRs. There were vaccine-associated CD4 TCRs across spike, dominant at 160-218 and 743-854.

From germline, CDR1 is KGHSH and CDR2 LQKENI. Trimming took 6 bases from V and 4 from J; bases not matched to a gene: 7. CDR3 size: 14 residues. Sequencing was performed on peripheral blood, taken on day 0 of AZD1222 vaccination. The sequence was obtained from an adult in good health. The chain combines TRBV18 with TRBJ2-7; 9 positions agree with TRBD1. DNA for the CDR3: TGTGCCAGCTCGTTCGGGACAGGGCAATACGAGCAGTACTTC. Translated: CASSFGTGQYEQYF.